The 29 T cell receptor beta chains in this list originate from one sample, sequenced in a study of Graves' ophthalmopathy and Graves' hyperthyroidism. Transcripts of RNA were the source for amplifying TCR beta CDR3 regions. First-round RT-PCR used HTBI primers; second-round multiplex PCR followed. TCRdb reprocessed the multiplex PCR reads with MiXCR, giving one entry per CDR3 protein. The table has hundreds of thousands of distinct CDR3 sequences, 22% seen once. Sequenced: peripheral blood. These TCRs come from a woman aged 18-29 years with stable Graves' hyperthyroidism. Some clones in this sample may be carry-over from other donors' samples.

This clonotype has ten or more counts. This rearrangement joins TRBV2 to TRBJ1-5; TRBD1 agrees at 8 bases. The germline gives CDR1 SNHLY, CDR2 FYNNEI. The junction had 10 bases not matched to a gene; V was cut back by 5 bases and J by 4 bases. The CDR3 runs to 16 residues. CDR3 DNA: TGTGCCAGCAGTAAAACAGCGGGACAGGCTAATCAGCCCCAGCATTTT. It yields the protein CASSKTAGQANQPQHF. Drawing the rest from reference TRBV2 and TRBJ1-5, the complete variable domain is EPEVTQTPSHQVTQMGQEVILRCVPISNHLYFYWYRQILGQKVEFLVSFYNNEISEKSEIFDDQFSVERPDGSNFTLKIRSTKLEDSAMYFCASSKTAGQANQPQHFGDGTRLSIL.

This rearrangement joins TRBV28 to TRBJ2-5; 12 bases map to TRBD1. Germline V lookup: CDR1 MDHEN, CDR2 SYDVKM. The CDR3 length is 15 residues. Trimming at V came to 4 bases and at J to 4 bases, leaving 4 bases not matched to a gene. CDR3 loop: CASSSRDRGPETQYF. CDR3 DNA sequence: TGTGCCAGCAGTTCCCGGGACAGGGGGCCAGAGACCCAGTACTTC.

This clonotype showed up just a few times. At one end, the junction sequence differs from germline, possibly due to a read error. The genes are TRBV12-3 or TRBV12-4 and TRBJ2-6, with 8 positions matching TRBD2. The CDR3 is 15 amino acids. The CDR3 loop is CATRGGPSGANVLAF. The CDR3 region has the DNA TGTGCCACCCGGGGGGGCCCCTCTGGGGCCAACGTCCTGGCTTTC.

There are a few counts of this clonotype. The chain combines TRBV5-1 with TRBJ2-7; D could derive from TRBD1 or TRBD2 (6 bases each). Germline CDR1 is SGHRS and CDR2 is YFSETQ. V lost 4 bases and J 6 bases, leaving 17 bases between the germline ends. This CDR3 contains 14 residues. CDR3 nucleotide sequence: TGCGCCAGCAGCGGGTTTTCGGGGGCGAGCGAGCAGTACTTC. Protein sequence: CASSGFSGASEQYF.

In this sample, this clonotype turned up many times. The chain uses TRBV20-1 and TRBJ2-7; 12 bases align to TRBD2. Per germline, CDR1 DFQATT and CDR2 SNEGSKA (reference sequence). This CDR3 has 12 amino acids. The V gene end was trimmed by 3 bases and the J gene end by 7 bases; junction bases not matched to a gene: 1. The CDR3 coding sequence is TGCAGTGCTAGCGGACTAGCGGGGGAGCAGTACTTC. Protein sequence: CSASGLAGEQYF.

This clonotype has ten or more counts. A much larger clone differs from this one at a single base, so this may be a read error. The genes are TRBV6-1 and TRBJ1-1; possible D gene TRBD1, 6 bases. The CDR3 extends over 16 amino acids. Germline loops: CDR1 MNHNS, CDR2 SASEGT. CDR3 protein: CASSDPGGARNTGAFF. CDR3 DNA sequence: TGTGCCAGCAGCGACCCCGGGGGCGCGAGGAACACTGGAGCTTTCTTT.

This clonotype was recorded at least ten times. The chain joins TRBV11-2 to TRBJ1-6, with 8 bases identical to TRBD1. CDR3 length: 14 residues. The germline V gene encodes CDR1 SGHAT and CDR2 FQNNGV. V trimming: 5 bases; J trimming: 9 bases; junction bases outside the gene matches: 6. CDR3 DNA sequence: TGTGCCAGCAGCAGGACAGGGATCTCTTCACCCCTCCACTTT. It codes for CASSRTGISSPLHF.

V and J are TRBV6-2 or TRBV6-3 and TRBJ2-2; TRBD2 matches 12 bases. Germline V lookup: CDR1 MNHEY, CDR2 SVGEGT. Losses at the gene ends were 3 bases for V and 0 bases for J; bases not matched to a gene: 8. This CDR3 has 19 residues. The CDR3 bases are TGTGCCAGCAGTTATTCATTTCTAGCGGGGGGGCCGAACACCGGGGAGCTGTTTTTT. It yields the protein CASSYSFLAGGPNTGELFF.

This clonotype was found many times. The V and J genes are TRBV19 and TRBJ2-7; 8 bases match TRBD1. This CDR3 has 15 residues. The junction had 8 bases not matched to a gene; V was cut back by 4 bases and J by 3 bases. CDR1 and CDR2 from the germline V gene are LNHDA and SQIVND (reference sequence). The CDR3 loop reads CASSTSGGGDYEQYF. As DNA, the CDR3 is TGTGCCAGTAGTACTTCAGGGGGCGGGGACTACGAGCAGTACTTC.

This clonotype was found a few times. The chain couples TRBV29-1 to TRBJ1-2; TRBD1 aligns across 9 bases. J lost 4 bases, V lost 4 bases, and 16 bases had no gene match. Germline CDR1 reads SQVTM; CDR2 reads ANQGSEA. The CDR3 length is 17 residues. CDR3 amino acids: CSVGGGQGPRPFYGYTF. CDR3 nucleotides: TGCAGCGTTGGGGGAGGACAGGGGCCTCGCCCCTTCTATGGCTACACCTTC.

This clonotype has ten or more counts. DNA of the CDR3: TGCGCCAGCAGCCCCCAGTCAGGTTCCTACGAGCAGTACTTC. This translates into CASSPQSGSYEQYF. This chain uses TRBV5-1 with TRBJ2-7; D remains unclear. The CDR3 is 14 amino acids. Germline CDR1 is SGHRS and CDR2 is YFSETQ. Trimming took 4 bases from V and 1 from J, leaving 12 bases between them.

This clonotype was seen ten or more times. V and J are TRBV20-1 and TRBJ1-5; D perhaps matches TRBD1 (5 bases). The CDR3 is 13 residues long. From germline, CDR1 is DFQATT and CDR2 SNEGSKA (reference sequence). Trimming took 3 bases from V and 0 from J, leaving 6 bases between them. CDR3 sequence: CSARGDSNQPQHF. The CDR3 bases are TGCAGTGCTAGGGGGGATAGCAATCAGCCCCAGCATTTT.

This clonotype was detected only a few times. The chain carries TRBV7-2 and TRBJ2-7; a possible D gene is TRBD2 (5 bases). This CDR3 contains 14 residues. The V end was cut by 6 bases, the J end by 8 bases, with 20 bases between. Germline V gene sequence: CDR1 SGHTA, CDR2 FQGNSA. The DNA of the CDR3 is TGTGCCAGCAGTACAGACACCATAGGACTCCAGCAGTACTTC. This translates into CASSTDTIGLQQYF.

This clonotype showed up many times. This chain's CDR3 is CASRTASTDTQYF. The CDR3 coding sequence is TGTGCCAGCAGGACAGCAAGCACAGATACGCAGTATTTT. The chain employs TRBV6-1 and TRBJ2-3, with D perhaps TRBD1 (5 bases). The CDR3 loop spans 13 amino acids. Between the trimmed V and J ends, which lost 6 bases and 0 bases, there was a span of 7 bases. Germline values: CDR1 MNHNS, CDR2 SASEGT.

This clonotype appeared a single time. The rearrangement joins TRBV4-2 to TRBJ2-5, with unresolved D. Germline V lookup: CDR1 LGHNA, CDR2 YNFKEQ. The V end was cut by 4 bases, the J end by 2 bases, with 17 bases between. The CDR3 has 16 amino acids. CDR3 sequence (DNA): TGTGCCAGCAGCCCCGTTTGGTCTTTCCAGCAAGAGACCCAGTACTTC. Translation gives CASSPVWSFQQETQYF.

This clonotype has a handful of counts. The chain employs TRBV12-3 or TRBV12-4 and TRBJ1-3; TRBD1 might be the D (5 bases). The CDR3 loop spans 17 amino acids. Trimming removed 5 bases from V and 0 bases from J, with 17 bases in between. The CDR3 loop reads CASSHGTSEHSGNTIYF. In nucleotides, the CDR3 is TGTGCCAGCAGTCATGGGACTTCGGAGCACTCTGGAAACACCATATATTTT.

This clonotype has more than one count but fewer than ten. This chain links TRBV18 with TRBJ1-5; 10 positions match TRBD1. The CDR3 extends over 16 amino acids. Germline CDR1 is KGHSH and CDR2 is LQKENI. J lost 4 bases, V lost 4 bases, and 7 bases had no gene match. The CDR3 spells CASSLNGQGVNQPQHF. Here the CDR3 DNA reads TGTGCCAGCTCACTCAACGGACAGGGGGTAAATCAGCCCCAGCATTTT.

The V gene is TRBV27, the J gene TRBJ1-2; 7 bases map to TRBD1. The V gene end was trimmed by 5 bases and the J gene end by 8 bases; junction bases not matched to a gene: 14. CDR1 is MNHEY and CDR2 is SMNVEV in the germline V gene (reference sequence). The CDR3 contains 15 residues. CDR3 coding DNA: TGTGCCAGCAGTCCCAGGACAGGCGAACTACGAGGCTACACCTTC. It yields the protein CASSPRTGELRGYTF.

This clonotype was found once. This chain joins TRBV6-5 and TRBJ1-2, with a weak D call TRBD1 (6 bases). This CDR3 comprises 14 residues. Germline CDR1 and CDR2: MNHEY and SVGAGI. V dropped 0 bases and J dropped 8 bases, with 13 bases sitting between them. The DNA for the CDR3 is TGTGCCAGCAGTTACTCTACGGGGGGGCCGGGCTACACCTTC. Its protein product is CASSYSTGGPGYTF.

At least ten counts were recorded for this clonotype. The rearrangement uses TRBV20-1 and TRBJ2-5; no clear D. The germline V gene encodes CDR1 DFQATT and CDR2 SNEGSKA (reference sequence). Trimming removed 8 bases at V and 7 bases at J, with 20 bases between. The length of the CDR3 is 13 residues. CDR3 coding DNA: TGCAGTCCGATCGACACTCTCGTTGGGACCCAGTACTTC. This codes for CSPIDTLVGTQYF.

V usage is TRBV28 and J usage is TRBJ1-2, with D tentatively TRBD1 (5 bases). Germline V gene sequence: CDR1 MDHEN, CDR2 SYDVKM. This CDR3 has 14 amino acids. Trimming took off 5 bases at V and 4 bases at J, with 14 bases between the two ends. As DNA, the CDR3 is TGTGCCAGCAGTGGAGGGGTGATGGGCTATGGCTACACCTTC. Translation: CASSGGVMGYGYTF.

The chain carries TRBV20-1 and TRBJ2-7; D unresolved. The CDR3 spans 13 residues. Germline V gene lookup returns CDR1 DFQATT and CDR2 SNEGSKA (reference sequence). Trimming took off 1 base at V and 0 bases at J, with 7 bases between the two ends. CDR3 residues: CSARGYGSYEQYF. As DNA, the CDR3 is TGCAGTGCTAGAGGGTACGGCTCCTACGAGCAGTACTTC.

This clonotype has ten or more counts. The V gene is TRBV6-5, the J gene TRBJ2-7, with a tentative D call TRBD1 (6 bases). V was clipped by 10 bases and J by 3 bases, with 19 bases between them. This CDR3 comprises 14 residues. Germline lookup yields CDR1 MNHEY and CDR2 SVGAGI. In nucleotides, the CDR3 is TGTGCCACCCAGAGGGAAGAAGGGGGCTACGAGCAGTACTTC. Translation: CATQREEGGYEQYF.

This clonotype was found once. The chain has TRBV6-1 and TRBJ2-7; D is uncertain. Germline V gene data show CDR1 as MNHNS and CDR2 as SASEGT. This CDR3 contains 14 residues. The V end lost 1 base, the J end lost 4 bases, and 11 bases lay between the germline ends. The chain's CDR3 is CASSEVVGPYEQYF. The CDR3 coding sequence is TGTGCCAGCAGTGAAGTAGTTGGACCATACGAGCAGTACTTC.

In its sample, this clonotype was seen many times. The chain combines TRBV7-8 with TRBJ2-5; 13 bases line up with TRBD2. Germline V lookup: CDR1 SGHVS, CDR2 FQNEAQ. V lost 4 bases to trimming and J lost 3 bases; unmatched junction nucleotides: 2. The CDR3 runs to 15 residues. The CDR3 reads CASSSGTSGEETQYF. Written as DNA, the CDR3 is TGTGCCAGCAGCTCCGGGACTAGCGGGGAAGAGACCCAGTACTTC.

The chain combines TRBV19 with TRBJ1-1; 9 bases map to TRBD1. This CDR3 region has 16 residues. Germline CDR1 and CDR2: LNHDA and SQIVND (reference sequence). Trimming removed 5 bases from V and 6 bases from J; junction bases left unmatched: 13. The DNA of the CDR3 is TGTGCCAGTAGTGCCGTCCCGGGACAGGGTTTTTCTGAAGCTTTCTTT. Protein: CASSAVPGQGFSEAFF.

The chain is built from TRBV9 and TRBJ2-6; D remains ambiguous. Trimming removed 0 bases from V and 1 base from J, with 14 bases in between. The CDR3 spans 18 residues. CDR1 SGDLS and CDR2 YYNGEE come from the germline V gene. As DNA, the CDR3 is TGTGCCAGCAGCGTAGTCGGAAAGGGAAGGTCTGGGGCCAACGTCCTGACTTTC. Protein sequence: CASSVVGKGRSGANVLTF.

At least ten counts were recorded for this clonotype. The chain employs TRBV19 and TRBJ2-2, with TRBD1 identical over 9 bases. J was trimmed by 6 bases and V by 4 bases; bases with no gene match: 6. CDR1 is LNHDA and CDR2 is SQIVND in the germline V gene (reference sequence). The CDR3 extends over 15 amino acids. CDR3 sequence (DNA): TGTGCCAGTAGTACCGGGACAGGGCTTTCCGGGGAGCTGTTTTTT. Protein sequence: CASSTGTGLSGELFF.

The sample holds many counts of this clonotype. The rearrangement uses TRBV28 and TRBJ2-7; the D is unclear. This CDR3 has 13 residues. V was shortened by 3 bases and J by 2 bases, with 8 bases between the two germline ends. The germline gives CDR1 MDHEN, CDR2 SYDVKM. The CDR3 spells CASSLFATYEQYF. The CDR3 DNA reads TGTGCCAGCAGTTTGTTCGCAACCTACGAGCAGTACTTC.